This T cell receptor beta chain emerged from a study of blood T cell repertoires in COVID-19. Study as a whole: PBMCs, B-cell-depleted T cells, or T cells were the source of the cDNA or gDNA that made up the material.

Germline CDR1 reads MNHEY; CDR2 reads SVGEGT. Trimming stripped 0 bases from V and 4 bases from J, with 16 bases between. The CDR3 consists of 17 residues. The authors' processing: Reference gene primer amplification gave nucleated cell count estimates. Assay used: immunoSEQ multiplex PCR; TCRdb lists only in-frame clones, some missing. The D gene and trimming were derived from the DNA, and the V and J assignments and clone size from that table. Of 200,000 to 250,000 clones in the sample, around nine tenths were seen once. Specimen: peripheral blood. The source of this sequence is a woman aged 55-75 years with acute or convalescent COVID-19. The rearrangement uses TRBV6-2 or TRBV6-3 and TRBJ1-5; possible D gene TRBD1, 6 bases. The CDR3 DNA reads TGTGCCAGCAGTTACTCGATAAGGACAGTCCTTAATCAGCCCCAGCATTTT. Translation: CASSYSIRTVLNQPQHF.